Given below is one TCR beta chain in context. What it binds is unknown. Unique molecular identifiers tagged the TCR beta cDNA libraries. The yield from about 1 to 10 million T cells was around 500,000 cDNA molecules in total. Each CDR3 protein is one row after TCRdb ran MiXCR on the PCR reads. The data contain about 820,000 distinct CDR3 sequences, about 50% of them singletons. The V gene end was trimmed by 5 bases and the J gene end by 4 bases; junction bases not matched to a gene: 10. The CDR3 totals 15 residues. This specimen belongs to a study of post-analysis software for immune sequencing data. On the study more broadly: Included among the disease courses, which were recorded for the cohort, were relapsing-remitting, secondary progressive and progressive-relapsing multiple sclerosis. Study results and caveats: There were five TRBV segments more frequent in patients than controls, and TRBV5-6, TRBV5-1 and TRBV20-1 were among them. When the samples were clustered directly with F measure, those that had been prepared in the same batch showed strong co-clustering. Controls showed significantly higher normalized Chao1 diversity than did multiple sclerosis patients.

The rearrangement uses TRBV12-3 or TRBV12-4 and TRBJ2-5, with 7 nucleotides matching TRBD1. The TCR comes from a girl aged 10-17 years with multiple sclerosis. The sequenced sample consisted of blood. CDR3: CASSPALGQRETQYF. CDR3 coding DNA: TGTGCCAGCAGTCCGGCCCTGGGACAGCGAGAGACCCAGTACTTC.